This is a list of T cell receptor beta chains from one sample in a study of cytomegalovirus exposure and HLA in healthy donors. The repertoire was sequenced with immunoSEQ multiplex PCR; TCRdb's copy has only in-frame clones and lacks some. The table shows about 160,000 clones, with 70% to 80% occurring only once. The specimen was PBMCs. The source is a human donor in good health. The CDR3 runs from the conserved cysteine through the conserved F or W. D genes are given only for firm matches.

j_gene: TRBJ2-3; d_gene: TRBD1; v_gene: TRBV19; CDR3aa: CASSIAQGVDTQYF
j_gene: TRBJ2-1; d_gene: NA; v_gene: TRBV6-6; CDR3aa: CASSTLQTGTYNEQFF
j_gene: TRBJ2-5; d_gene: TRBD2; v_gene: TRBV6-5; CDR3aa: CASSSGLAGPQETQYF
j_gene: TRBJ1-4; d_gene: TRBD1; v_gene: TRBV28; CDR3aa: CASSTPSGTGHEKLFF
j_gene: TRBJ1-2; d_gene: NA; v_gene: TRBV4-2; CDR3aa: CASSQDRGGGKGYPF
j_gene: TRBJ2-2; d_gene: TRBD1; v_gene: TRBV28; CDR3aa: CASRRGTGVNTGELFF
j_gene: TRBJ2-7; d_gene: NA; v_gene: TRBV6-6; CDR3aa: CASSHNRQYEQYF
j_gene: TRBJ2-3; d_gene: NA; v_gene: TRBV4-2; CDR3aa: CASSDAGSADTQYF
j_gene: TRBJ2-1; d_gene: NA; v_gene: TRBV18; CDR3aa: CASSPPSNEQFF
j_gene: TRBJ1-1; d_gene: NA; v_gene: TRBV28; CDR3aa: CASSKTNTEAFF
j_gene: TRBJ1-5; d_gene: NA; v_gene: TRBV4-1; CDR3aa: CASSQENARSNQPQHF
j_gene: TRBJ1-2; d_gene: NA; v_gene: TRBV13; CDR3aa: CASSLEVTGVLIDGYTF
j_gene: TRBJ1-2; d_gene: NA; v_gene: TRBV29-1; CDR3aa: CISRSGDGYTF
j_gene: TRBJ1-1; d_gene: NA; v_gene: TRBV5-1; CDR3aa: CASSLDPLFRTEYDFRTEAFF
j_gene: TRBJ2-5; d_gene: NA; v_gene: TRBV9; CDR3aa: CASSVRSEETQYF
j_gene: TRBJ2-7; d_gene: NA; v_gene: TRBV14; CDR3aa: CASSQVQFGYYEQYF